This TCR beta chain was sequenced for a study of blood T cell repertoires in COVID-19. Across the whole study: Sample material is recorded as cDNA or gDNA derived from T cells, B-cell-depleted T cells, or PBMCs.

The V gene end was trimmed by 7 bases and the J gene end by 0 bases; junction bases not matched to a gene: 5. The length of the CDR3 is 14 residues. Germline CDR1 is SGHAT and CDR2 is FQNNGV. This table comes from immunoSEQ multiplex PCR, and its TCRdb copy is limited to in-frame clones, with some not included. The table has around 250,000 clones, about 82% seen once. The chain uses TRBV11-2 and TRBJ2-7, with 8 nucleotides matching TRBD1. Input material: PBMCs or T cells enriched from blood (not recorded which). The receptor was isolated from a woman in her fifties or sixties who had recovered from COVID-19. In DNA, the CDR3 is TGTGCCAGCAACTCGGACAGGGACTCCTACGAGCAGTACTTC. It codes for CASNSDRDSYEQYF.